This T cell receptor (beta chain) appears in the sequencing data of a study of molecular identifiers for immune sequencing clone quantification. Study findings and constraints: Spiked-in Jurkat TCR RNA corresponding to one cell was reported as detectable against 1 million or so naive cells. In CMV-specific effectors, clones above 20 copies held over 98% of molecules; naive, under 1%.

TCRdb fed the PCR reads into MiXCR, producing one record per CDR3 protein. The sample has 100,000 or so distinct CDR3 sequences, around a third seen once; the top ten hold 4% to 4.5%. This clonotype was found a few times. What it recognizes is unknown. Every naive CD8 library was made from between about 20,000 and 1,100,000 sorted cells with 10%, 30% or 50% RNA. Naive CD8 T cell sorting was performed on the CD8+CD4-CCR7+CD45RA+ phenotype. This receptor was identified in a human donor in good health. Some libraries in this study had Jurkat cell RNA spiked in. Input material: naive CD8+ T cells from blood, with Jurkat cell RNA spiked in. Documented subset: FACS-sorted CD8+CD4-CCR7+CD45RA+ naive T cells.

The CDR3 DNA reads TGTGCCAGCTCACCAGACGTGAGAATAGGGGAGCAGTACTTC. It encodes CASSPDVRIGEQYF. The chain combines TRBV18 with TRBJ2-7; D call uncertain. The germline V gene encodes CDR1 KGHSH and CDR2 LQKENI. Deletions cut 2 bases from V and 7 bases from J, with 15 bases between. The CDR3 covers 14 residues. Full variable domain (remainder filled in from reference TRBV18 and TRBJ2-7): NAGVMQNPRHLVRRRGQEARLRCSPMKGHSHVYWYRQLPEEGLKFMVYLQKENIIDESGMPKERFSAEFPKEGPSILRIQQVVRGDSAAYFCASSPDVRIGEQYFGPGTRLTVT.